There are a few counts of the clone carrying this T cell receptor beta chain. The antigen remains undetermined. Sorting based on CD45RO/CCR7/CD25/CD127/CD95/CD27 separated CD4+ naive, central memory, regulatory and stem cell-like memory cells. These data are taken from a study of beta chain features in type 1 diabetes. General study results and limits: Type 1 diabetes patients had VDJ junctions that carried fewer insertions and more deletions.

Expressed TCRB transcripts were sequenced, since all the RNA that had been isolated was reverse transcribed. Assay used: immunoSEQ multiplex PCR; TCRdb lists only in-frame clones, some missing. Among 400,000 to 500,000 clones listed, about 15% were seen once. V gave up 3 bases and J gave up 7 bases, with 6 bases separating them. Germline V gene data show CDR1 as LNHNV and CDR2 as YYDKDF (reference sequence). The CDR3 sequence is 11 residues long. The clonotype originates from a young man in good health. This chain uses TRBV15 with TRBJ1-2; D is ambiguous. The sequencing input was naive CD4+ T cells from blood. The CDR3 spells CATSREGGYTF. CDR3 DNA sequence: TGTGCCACCAGCAGGGAGGGTGGCTACACCTTC.